A single sample is the source of the 5 T cell receptor beta chains below, sequenced in a study of shared clonotypes between healthy human individuals. Method: immunoSEQ multiplex PCR; TCRdb's copy keeps in-frame clones and lacks some. The table has around 1,100,000 clones, roughly 80% seen once. Material: memory CD4+ T cells from PBMCs. Subset reported: CD45RA-negative fraction. These receptors all come from a man younger than 35 in good health. Some clones in this sample may be carry-over from other donors' samples.

The table lists this clone with a few counts. A clone one base away is much larger, so this may be a read error. The chain employs TRBV2 and TRBJ2-3, with TRBD2 identical over 14 bases. Germline CDR1 SNHLY, CDR2 FYNNEI. This CDR3 comprises 16 residues. J was trimmed by 2 bases and V by 5 bases; bases with no gene match: 3. The chain's CDR3 is CASSPGLAGDTDTQYF. CDR3 sequence (DNA): TGTGCCAGCAGTCCGGGACTAGCGGGAGACACAGATACGCAGTATTTT.

V usage is TRBV28 and J usage is TRBJ2-6; the D is unclear. V was shortened by 3 bases and J by 0 bases, with 9 bases between the two germline ends. CDR1 and CDR2 from the germline V gene are MDHEN and SYDVKM. The CDR3 spans 16 residues. The DNA of the CDR3 is TGTGCCAGCAGTTTGGGATGGGACTCTGGGGCCAACGTCCTGACTTTC. This codes for CASSLGWDSGANVLTF.

This clone was recorded many times. CDR3 residues: CASSLEYGPYEQYF. The CDR3 DNA reads TGTGCCAGCAGTTTAGAATACGGTCCCTACGAGCAGTACTTC. The chain couples TRBV27 to TRBJ2-7, with unresolved D. Deletions cut 2 bases from V and 2 bases from J, with 10 bases between. Germline lookup yields CDR1 MNHEY and CDR2 SMNVEV (reference sequence). CDR3 length equals 14 residues.

As for this clone: Other nucleotide sequences in the sample specify the same CDR3. This chain links TRBV28 with TRBJ2-5, with D perhaps given as TRBD1 or TRBD2 (5 bases each). The CDR3 is made up of 13 amino acids. Trimming shortened V by 3 bases and J by 2 bases, and 7 bases separated the two germline ends. Germline V gives CDR1 MDHEN, CDR2 SYDVKM. The CDR3 loop is CASSFGTQETQYF. The CDR3 nucleotides read TGTGCCAGCAGTTTTGGGACGCAAGAGACCCAGTACTTC. Full variable domain (missing parts from reference TRBV28 and TRBJ2-5): DVKVTQSSRYLVKRTGEKVFLECVQDMDHENMFWYRQDPGLGLRLIYFSYDVKMKEKGDIPEGYSVSREKKERFSLILESASTNQTSMYLCASSFGTQETQYFGPGTRLLVL.

A few counts support this clone. The chain carries TRBV7-3 and TRBJ2-5; the D gene is possibly TRBD2 (6 bases). The CDR3 has 16 amino acids. V was pared by 1 base and J by 5 bases, with 17 bases between. Germline V gene lookup returns CDR1 SGHTA and CDR2 FQGTGA. CDR3 sequence: CASSLSGTGVRETQYF. The CDR3 nucleotides read TGTGCCAGCAGCTTAAGTGGGACTGGCGTCCGGGAGACCCAGTACTTC.